The 6 T cell receptor beta chains listed next were all sequenced from one sample in a study of CD4 and CD8 cells across lung adenocarcinoma regions. Via MiXCR, TCRdb re-called the PCR reads, giving one row per CDR3 protein. The table has about 12,000 distinct CDR3 sequences, 45% to 50% seen once. Sequencing was done on a sample of CD8+ T cells from the margin of a lung tumor. These receptors all come from a male donor with lung adenocarcinoma. The CD4 and CD8 labels of this study may be unreliable.

The chain is built from TRBV6-1 and TRBJ2-3; the D gene is possibly TRBD2 (6 bases). Germline V gives CDR1 MNHNS, CDR2 SASEGT. Between the trimmed V and J ends, which lost 6 bases and 2 bases, there was a span of 21 bases. The CDR3 has 17 amino acids. CDR3 coding DNA: TGTGCCAGCAGGAGGGGACTGGGGTGGGACTCCACAGATACGCAGTATTTT. Protein sequence: CASRRGLGWDSTDTQYF.

The sample holds one count of this clonotype. This chain connects TRBV7-2 to TRBJ1-5; D gene ambiguous. V lost 7 bases to trimming and J lost 6 bases, with 13 bases between them. Germline CDR1 is SGHTA and CDR2 is FQGNSA. The CDR3 covers 13 residues. CDR3 bases: TGTGCCAGCACCTTCGGGGAAAGTCAGCCCCAGCATTTT. As protein: CASTFGESQPQHF. Full variable domain (outside the CDR3, taken from reference TRBV7-2 and TRBJ1-5): GAGVSQSPSNKVTEKGKDVELRCDPISGHTALYWYRQSLGQGLEFLIYFQGNSAPDKSGLPSDRFSAERTGGSVSTLTIQRTQQEDSAVYLCASTFGESQPQHFGDGTRLSIL.

The chain combines TRBV5-1 with TRBJ2-5, with TRBD2 as a possible D gene (6 bases). Looked up from germline, CDR1 is SGHRS and CDR2 is YFSETQ. The CDR3 runs to 14 residues. V lost 0 bases to trimming and J lost 5 bases, with 11 bases between them. In DNA form, the CDR3 reads TGCGCCAGCAGCTTGGCCACGGGAGTGGAGACCCAGTACTTC. Protein sequence: CASSLATGVETQYF.

This clonotype is labeled as medium-sized. V gene TRBV6-1 combines with J gene TRBJ2-1; 7 bases map to TRBD2. The J call may be wrong; the DNA end is better matched by TRBJ2-5. Germline CDR1 reads MNHNS; CDR2 reads SASEGT. The CDR3 contains 14 residues. CDR3: CASSRLGGWETQYF. In DNA form, the CDR3 reads TGTGCCAGCAGTCGCCTCGGGGGGTGGGAGACCCAGTACTTC.

This clonotype was seen a handful of times. The chain has TRBV6-5 and TRBJ2-1; 9 positions match TRBD1. The germline V gene has CDR1 MNHEY and CDR2 SVGAGI. CDR3 length equals 16 residues. V was clipped by 6 bases and J by 10 bases; unmatched bases: 16. CDR3 sequence (DNA): TGTGCCAGCAGATACGCATACCGGGACAGGGCATCCGAGCAGTTCTTC. This gives the protein CASRYAYRDRASEQFF.

The J gene is TRBJ2-7, the V gene TRBV10-1; TRBD1 aligns across 9 bases. Trimming at V came to 6 bases and at J to 3 bases, leaving 9 bases not matched to a gene. The CDR3 contains 15 residues. The germline CDR1 and CDR2 sequences are WNHNN and SYGVQD (reference sequence). The DNA for the CDR3 is TGCGCCAGCAGGACCCCGGGACAGGGACACTACGAGCAGTACTTC. This gives the protein CASRTPGQGHYEQYF.